The sequence of this T cell receptor beta chain was determined in a study of spatial heterogeneity in lung cancer. All TCR cDNA molecules were individually tagged with a unique molecular identifier. TCRdb redid the calling of the 5' RACE reads with MiXCR, one entry per CDR3 protein. The sample lists about 40,000 distinct CDR3 sequences, less than 6.5% seen once, with approximately 24% in the top ten. Germline CDR1 reads LGHDT; CDR2 reads YNNKEL (reference sequence). V lost 1 base and J 15 bases, leaving 10 bases between the germline ends. The CDR3 consists of 12 residues. This clonotype was detected many times. Documented time point: sample taken at primary tumor resection. Whole RNA was taken from tumor, nontumor lung or frozen PBMC; it was then sequenced unsorted.

The sequences come from PBMCs, collected at surgery. This chain joins TRBV3-1 and TRBJ1-6; D perhaps matches TRBD1 (5 bases). The TCR was taken from a female donor with early-stage non-small cell lung cancer. The CDR3, as DNA: TGTGCCAGCAGCCAAGGCGGGGGGGGCCTCCACTTT. As protein: CASSQGGGGLHF.